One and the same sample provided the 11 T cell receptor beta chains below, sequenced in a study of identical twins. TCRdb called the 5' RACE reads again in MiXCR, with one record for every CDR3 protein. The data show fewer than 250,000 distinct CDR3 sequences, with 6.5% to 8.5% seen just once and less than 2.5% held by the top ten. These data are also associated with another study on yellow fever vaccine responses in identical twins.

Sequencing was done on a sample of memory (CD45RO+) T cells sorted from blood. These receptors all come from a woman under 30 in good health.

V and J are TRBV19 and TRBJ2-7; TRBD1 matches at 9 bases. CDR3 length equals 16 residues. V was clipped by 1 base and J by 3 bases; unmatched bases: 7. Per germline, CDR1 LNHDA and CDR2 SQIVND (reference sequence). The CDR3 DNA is TGTGCCAGTAGTATAGTAACGGGACAGGGCAACTACGAGCAGTACTTC. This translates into CASSIVTGQGNYEQYF.

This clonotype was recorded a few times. The CDR3 region has the DNA TGTGCCAGCAGCTCGATAGGACAGGGGGGGACCTACAATGAGCAGTTCTTC. Residues: CASSSIGQGGTYNEQFF. V gene TRBV7-2 combines with J gene TRBJ2-1; 10 nucleotides line up with TRBD1. The CDR3 is made up of 17 amino acids. With V trimmed by 4 bases and J by 2 bases, 8 bases remained unmatched. CDR1 and CDR2 from the germline V gene are SGHTA and FQGNSA.

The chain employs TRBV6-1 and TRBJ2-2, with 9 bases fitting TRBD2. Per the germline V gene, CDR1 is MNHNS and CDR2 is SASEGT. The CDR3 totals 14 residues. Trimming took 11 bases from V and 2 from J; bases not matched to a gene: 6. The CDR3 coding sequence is TGTGCCCGAGGGGGGACTAGCAACACCGGGGAGCTGTTTTTT. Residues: CARGGTSNTGELFF.

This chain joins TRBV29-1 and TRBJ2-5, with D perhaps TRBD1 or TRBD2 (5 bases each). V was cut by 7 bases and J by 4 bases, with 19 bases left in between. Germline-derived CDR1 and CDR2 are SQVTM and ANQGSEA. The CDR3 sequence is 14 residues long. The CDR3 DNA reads TGCAGCGCTCCCGAACCGGGACCAGGAGAGACCCAGTACTTC. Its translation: CSAPEPGPGETQYF.

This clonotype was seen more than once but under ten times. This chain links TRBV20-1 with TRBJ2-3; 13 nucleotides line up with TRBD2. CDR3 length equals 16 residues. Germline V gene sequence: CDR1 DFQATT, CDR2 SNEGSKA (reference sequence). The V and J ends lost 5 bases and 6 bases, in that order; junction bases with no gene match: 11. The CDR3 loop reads CSAEDGLAGVRDTQYF. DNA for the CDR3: TGCAGTGCTGAAGACGGACTAGCGGGAGTTCGGGATACGCAGTATTTT.

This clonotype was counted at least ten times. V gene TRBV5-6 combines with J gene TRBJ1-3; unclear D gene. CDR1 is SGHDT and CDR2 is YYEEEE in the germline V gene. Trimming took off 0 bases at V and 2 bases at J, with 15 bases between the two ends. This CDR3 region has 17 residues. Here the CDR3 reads CASSLVKRGRTGNTIYF. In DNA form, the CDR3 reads TGTGCCAGCAGCTTGGTTAAACGGGGAAGGACTGGAAACACCATATATTTT.

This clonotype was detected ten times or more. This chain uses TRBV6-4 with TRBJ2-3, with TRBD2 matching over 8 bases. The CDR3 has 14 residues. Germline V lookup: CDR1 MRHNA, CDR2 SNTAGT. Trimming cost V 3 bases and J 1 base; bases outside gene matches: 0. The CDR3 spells CASSELAGTDTQYF. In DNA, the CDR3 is TGTGCCAGCAGTGAACTAGCGGGCACAGATACGCAGTATTTT.

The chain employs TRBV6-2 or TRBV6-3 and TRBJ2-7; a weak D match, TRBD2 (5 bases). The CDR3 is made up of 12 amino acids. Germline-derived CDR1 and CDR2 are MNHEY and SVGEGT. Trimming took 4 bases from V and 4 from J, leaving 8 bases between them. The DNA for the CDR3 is TGTGCCAGCAGTTGGAGAGGGTACGAGCAGTACTTC. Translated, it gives CASSWRGYEQYF.

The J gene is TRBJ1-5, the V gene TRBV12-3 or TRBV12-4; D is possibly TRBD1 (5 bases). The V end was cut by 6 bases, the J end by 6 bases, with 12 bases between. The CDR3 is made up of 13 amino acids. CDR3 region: CASSTGLSQPQHF. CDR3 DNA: TGTGCCAGCAGCACAGGATTATCTCAGCCCCAGCATTTT.

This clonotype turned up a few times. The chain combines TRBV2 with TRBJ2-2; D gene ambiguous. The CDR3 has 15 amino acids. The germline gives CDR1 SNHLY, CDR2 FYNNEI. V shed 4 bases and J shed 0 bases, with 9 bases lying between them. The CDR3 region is CASSGSPANTGELFF. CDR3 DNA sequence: TGTGCCAGCAGTGGTTCGCCCGCGAACACCGGGGAGCTGTTTTTT. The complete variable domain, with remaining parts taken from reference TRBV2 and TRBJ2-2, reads EPEVTQTPSHQVTQMGQEVILRCVPISNHLYFYWYRQILGQKVEFLVSFYNNEISEKSEIFDDQFSVERPDGSNFTLKIRSTKLEDSAMYFCASSGSPANTGELFFGEGSRLTVL.

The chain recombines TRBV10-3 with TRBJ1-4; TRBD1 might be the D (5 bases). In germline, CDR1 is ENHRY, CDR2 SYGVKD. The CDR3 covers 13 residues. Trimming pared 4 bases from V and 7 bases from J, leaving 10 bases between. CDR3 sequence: CAISAGLSEKLFF. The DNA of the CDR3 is TGTGCCATCAGTGCGGGGCTGTCTGAAAAACTGTTTTTT.